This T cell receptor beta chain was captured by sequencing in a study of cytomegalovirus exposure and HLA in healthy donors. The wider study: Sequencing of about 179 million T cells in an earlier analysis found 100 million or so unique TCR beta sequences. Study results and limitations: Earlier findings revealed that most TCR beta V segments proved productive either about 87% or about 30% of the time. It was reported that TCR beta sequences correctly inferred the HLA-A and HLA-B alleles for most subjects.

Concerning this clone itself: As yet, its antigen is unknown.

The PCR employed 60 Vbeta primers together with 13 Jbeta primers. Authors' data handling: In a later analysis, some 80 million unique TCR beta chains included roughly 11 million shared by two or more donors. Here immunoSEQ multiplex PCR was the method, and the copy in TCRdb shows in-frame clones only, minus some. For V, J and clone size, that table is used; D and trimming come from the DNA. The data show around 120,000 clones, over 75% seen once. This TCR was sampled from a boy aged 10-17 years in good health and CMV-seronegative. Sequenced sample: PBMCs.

DNA of the CDR3: TGTGCCAGCTCACCACAGGGGCGATCACCCCTCCACTTT. This translates into CASSPQGRSPLHF. V is TRBV18 and J is TRBJ1-6, with D perhaps TRBD1 (5 bases). Germline-derived CDR1 and CDR2 are KGHSH and LQKENI. V lost 1 base and J lost 10, with 8 bases in between. This CDR3 is 13 amino acids long.